This T cell receptor (beta chain) was found in a study of cytomegalovirus exposure and HLA in healthy donors (dated by TCRdb to about 2017). As for the study more broadly: A later analysis indicated that the roughly 130 validation repertoires were generated on the platform also employed for the 700 or so repertoires of the first cohort. The study combined high-throughput TCR immunosequencing, statistical association of individual TCRs with disease status, and machine learning to predict cytomegalovirus infection status. The aim of the study was to test whether cataloging public T cell receptors could identify signatures of past pathogen exposure. Besides the first cohort of 500 to 700 subjects, a separate validation cohort made up of over 95 different subjects was used.

The library came from the immunoSEQ multiplex PCR assay. Per the authors' processing: A statistical classification framework was built for diagnosing cytomegalovirus status from the catalog of TCR beta chain sequences. TCRdb mirrors the immuneACCESS table, restricted to in-frame sequences. Some clones are absent from its copies; in checked studies, under half trace to an unresolved V gene, and the reason for the others is unknown. The V and J calls and the clone size are those of that table, but D and trimming were determined from the DNA. This sample gives around 190,000 clones in total; roughly three quarters of them show up just once. 0.95% to 1.5% of the sample is taken by the ten largest. Here is what the overall study found, with its caveats: The validation cohort had no HLA typing available for a later analysis, so co-occurrence within that cohort was assessed over all 130 or so repertoires. Most TCR sequences were observed very rarely across donors, whereas some public TCRs were present in many individuals. A few of the identified cytomegalovirus-associated TCR beta chains were confirmed in vitro to be specific for cytomegalovirus antigens. The authors suggested that the approach could potentially be extended to other disease states and immunological phenotypes. Subsequent analysis determined that TCRs grouped into clusters in the first cohort also showed a tendency toward co-occurrence across the 120 or so validation repertoires, and approximately 94% of cluster scores exceeded 0. In the study, about 150 TCR beta chains were listed as associated with cytomegalovirus. The classifier was reported to diagnose cytomegalovirus status with high specificity and sensitivity in both the original cohort and the validation cohort.

Deletion took 5 bases off V and 1 base off J, with a span of 14 bases between the germline ends. The CDR3 runs 15 residues from the cysteine to the phenylalanine. Of all the DNA, just the CDR3 is kept, 45 bases in frame from base 1. Reading the germline V gene gives CDR1 MNHNS and CDR2 SASEGT. In the case of this clone: There is no known antigen for this receptor. No base quality information exists; no much larger clone differs at one position.

Separate from the roughly 650-subject first cohort, the validation cohort of about 110 subjects was the group to which the donors belonged. The chain joins TRBV6-1 to TRBJ1-1; no confident D gene assignment can be made. The sample comprised PBMCs. This receptor was identified in a woman in her 30s in good health and CMV-seronegative. The CDR3 region: CASSTRGGWNTEAFF. The nucleotide sequence is TGTGCCAGCAGTACCCGGGGAGGGTGGAACACTGAAGCTTTCTTT.